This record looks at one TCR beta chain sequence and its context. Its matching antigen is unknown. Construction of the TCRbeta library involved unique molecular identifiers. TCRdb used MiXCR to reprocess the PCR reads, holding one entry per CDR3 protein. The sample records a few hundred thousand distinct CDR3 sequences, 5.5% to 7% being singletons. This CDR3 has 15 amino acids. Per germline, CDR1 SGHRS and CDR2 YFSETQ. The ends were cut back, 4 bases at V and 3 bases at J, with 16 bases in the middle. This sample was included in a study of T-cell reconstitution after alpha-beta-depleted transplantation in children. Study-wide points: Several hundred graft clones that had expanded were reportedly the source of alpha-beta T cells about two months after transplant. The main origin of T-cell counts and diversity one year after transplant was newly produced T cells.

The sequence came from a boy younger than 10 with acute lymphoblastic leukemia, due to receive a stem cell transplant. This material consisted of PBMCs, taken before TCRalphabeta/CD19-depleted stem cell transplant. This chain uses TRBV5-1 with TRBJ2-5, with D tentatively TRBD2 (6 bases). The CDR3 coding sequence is TGCGCCAGCAGCACTGGACTGCGGGGAAAAGAGACCCAGTACTTC. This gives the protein CASSTGLRGKETQYF.